This T cell receptor beta chain is from a study of cytomegalovirus exposure and HLA in healthy donors. A multiplex PCR was run with 60 Vbeta primers and 13 Jbeta primers. The assay was immunoSEQ multiplex PCR, and TCRdb's table has in-frame clones only and misses some. This sample has about 200,000 clones; 70% to 85% occur once, and the top ten carry roughly 0.097%. From germline, CDR1 is MNHEY and CDR2 SMNVEV (reference sequence). This CDR3 contains 14 residues. J lost 0 bases, V lost 7 bases, and 0 bases had no gene match. The receptor was derived from a boy aged 2-9 years in good health and CMV-seronegative. The chain links TRBV27 to TRBJ2-2, with 9 bases fitting TRBD2. What was sequenced was PBMCs. The CDR3 region is CASTSGANTGELFF. Here the CDR3 DNA reads TGTGCCAGCACTAGCGGGGCGAACACCGGGGAGCTGTTTTTT.